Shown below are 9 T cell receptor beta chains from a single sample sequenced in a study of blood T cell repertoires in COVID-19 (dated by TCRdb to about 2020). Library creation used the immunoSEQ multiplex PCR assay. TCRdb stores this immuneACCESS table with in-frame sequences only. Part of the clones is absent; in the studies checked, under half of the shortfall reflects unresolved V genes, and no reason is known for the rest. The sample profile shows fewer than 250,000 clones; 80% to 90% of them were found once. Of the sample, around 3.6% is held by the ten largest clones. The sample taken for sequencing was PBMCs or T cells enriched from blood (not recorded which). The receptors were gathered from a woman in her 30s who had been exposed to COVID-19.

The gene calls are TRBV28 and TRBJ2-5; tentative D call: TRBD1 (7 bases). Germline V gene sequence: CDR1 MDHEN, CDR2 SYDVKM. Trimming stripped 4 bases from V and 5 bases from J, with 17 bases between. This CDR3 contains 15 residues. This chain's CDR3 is CASSSRQGGHETQYF. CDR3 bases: TGTGCCAGCAGTTCACGACAGGGAGGCCATGAGACCCAGTACTTC. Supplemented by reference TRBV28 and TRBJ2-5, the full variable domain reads DVKVTQSSRYLVKRTGEKVFLECVQDMDHENMFWYRQDPGLGLRLIYFSYDVKMKEKGDIPEGYSVSREKKERFSLILESASTNQTSMYLCASSSRQGGHETQYFGPGTRLLVL.

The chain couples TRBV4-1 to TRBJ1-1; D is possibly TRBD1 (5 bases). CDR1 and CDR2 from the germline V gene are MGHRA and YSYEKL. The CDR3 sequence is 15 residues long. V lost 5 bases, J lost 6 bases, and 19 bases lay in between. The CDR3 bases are TGCGCCAGCAGCAAAAGAGGGGAGGGGAGCCCTGAAGCTTTCTTT. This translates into CASSKRGEGSPEAFF.

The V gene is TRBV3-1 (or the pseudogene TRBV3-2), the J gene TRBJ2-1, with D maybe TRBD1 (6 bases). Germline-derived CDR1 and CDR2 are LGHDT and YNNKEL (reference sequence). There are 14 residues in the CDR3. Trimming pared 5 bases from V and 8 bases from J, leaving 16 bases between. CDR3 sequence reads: CASSFSPTGYEQFF. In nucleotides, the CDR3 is TGTGCCAGCAGCTTTAGTCCAACAGGGTATGAGCAGTTCTTC.

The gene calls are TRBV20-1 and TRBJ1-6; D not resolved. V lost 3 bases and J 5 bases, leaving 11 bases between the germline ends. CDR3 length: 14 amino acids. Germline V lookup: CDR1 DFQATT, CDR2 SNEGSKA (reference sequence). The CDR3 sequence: CSASHGGNNSPLHF. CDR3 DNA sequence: TGCAGTGCTAGTCACGGAGGAAATAATTCACCCCTCCACTTT.

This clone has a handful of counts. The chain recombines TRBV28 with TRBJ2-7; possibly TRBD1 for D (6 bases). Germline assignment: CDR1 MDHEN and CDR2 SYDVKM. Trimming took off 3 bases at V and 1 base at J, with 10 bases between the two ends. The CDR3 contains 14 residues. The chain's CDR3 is CASSFQGRSYEQYF. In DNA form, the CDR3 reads TGTGCCAGCAGTTTCCAGGGGAGATCCTACGAGCAGTACTTC.

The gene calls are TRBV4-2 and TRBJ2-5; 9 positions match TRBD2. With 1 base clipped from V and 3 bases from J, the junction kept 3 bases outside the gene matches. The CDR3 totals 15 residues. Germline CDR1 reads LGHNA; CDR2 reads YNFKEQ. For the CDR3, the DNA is TGTGCCAGCAGCCAAGGCGGCGGGAGGGAAGAGACCCAGTACTTC. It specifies CASSQGGGREETQYF.

The CDR3 region has the DNA TGTGCCTGGAGTGTACGGGTCGGAGAGACCCAGTACTTC. Amino acid sequence: CAWSVRVGETQYF. The V call is TRBV30, the J call TRBJ2-5, with D unclear. The V and J ends lost 0 bases and 4 bases respectively, with 9 bases between them. The CDR3 totals 13 residues. Germline lookup yields CDR1 GTSNPN and CDR2 SVGIG (reference sequence).

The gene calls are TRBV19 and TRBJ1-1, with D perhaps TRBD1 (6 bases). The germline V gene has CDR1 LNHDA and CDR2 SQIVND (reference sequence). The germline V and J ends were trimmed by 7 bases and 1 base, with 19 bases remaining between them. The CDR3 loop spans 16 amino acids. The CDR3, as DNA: TGTGCCAGTATCCGGAACCCGGGACACTGGAACACTGAAGCTTTCTTT. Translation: CASIRNPGHWNTEAFF.

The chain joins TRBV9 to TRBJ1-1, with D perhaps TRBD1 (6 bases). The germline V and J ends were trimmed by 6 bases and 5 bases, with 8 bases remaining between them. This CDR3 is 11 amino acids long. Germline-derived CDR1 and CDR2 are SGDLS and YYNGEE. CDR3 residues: CASKRGTEAFF. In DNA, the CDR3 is TGTGCCAGCAAAAGGGGGACTGAAGCTTTCTTT. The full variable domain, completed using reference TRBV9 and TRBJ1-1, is DSGVTQTPKHLITATGQRVTLRCSPRSGDLSVYWYQQSLDQGLQFLIQYYNGEERAKGNILERFSAQQFPDLHSELNLSSLELGDSALYFCASKRGTEAFFGQGTRLTVV.